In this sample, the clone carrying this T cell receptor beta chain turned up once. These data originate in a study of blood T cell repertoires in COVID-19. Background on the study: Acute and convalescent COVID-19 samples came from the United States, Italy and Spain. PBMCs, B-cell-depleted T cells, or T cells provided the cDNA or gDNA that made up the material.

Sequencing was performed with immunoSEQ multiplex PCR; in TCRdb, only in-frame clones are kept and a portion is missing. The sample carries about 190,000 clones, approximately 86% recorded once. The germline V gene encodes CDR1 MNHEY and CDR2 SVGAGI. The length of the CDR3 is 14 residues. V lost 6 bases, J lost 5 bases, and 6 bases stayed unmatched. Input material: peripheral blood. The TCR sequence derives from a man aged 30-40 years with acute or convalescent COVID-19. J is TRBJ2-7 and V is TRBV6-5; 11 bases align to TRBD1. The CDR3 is CASRLLDRGHEQYF. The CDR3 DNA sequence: TGTGCCAGCAGACTACTGGACAGGGGGCACGAGCAGTACTTC.